Listed here are 20 T cell receptor beta chains from one sample, sequenced in a study of control samples from healthy donors and cancer patients. This table comes from immunoSEQ multiplex PCR, and its TCRdb copy is limited to in-frame clones, with some not included. This sample has about 120,000 clones, with about 90% found just once. The source material was blood. These receptors were taken from a man aged 45-65 years in good health.

The sample holds one count of this clone. The chain couples TRBV25-1 to TRBJ1-5; D unresolved. This CDR3 is built from 14 residues. Germline lookup yields CDR1 MGHDK and CDR2 SYGVNS. The V end was cut by 9 bases, the J end by 6 bases, with 18 bases between. The CDR3 DNA follows: TGTGCCAGTGGCGGTGAGGGAATGAGTCAGCCCCAGCATTTT. It yields the protein CASGGEGMSQPQHF.

The chain carries TRBV6-5 and TRBJ2-6; D possibly uses TRBD1 or TRBD2 (5 bases each). Trimming cost V 0 bases and J 4 bases, with 10 bases left between them. The germline V gene has CDR1 MNHEY and CDR2 SVGAGI. The CDR3 spans 16 residues. The CDR3 here is CASSYSKGTGANVLTF. The CDR3 DNA sequence: TGTGCCAGCAGTTACTCGAAGGGGACCGGGGCCAACGTCCTGACTTTC.

In DNA form, the CDR3 reads TGTGCCAGCAGCCAAGGCTCTTTTGAATTAAACACTGAAGCTTTCTTT. Translating gives CASSQGSFELNTEAFF. The chain couples TRBV14 to TRBJ1-1; D ambiguous. The V end was cut by 1 base, the J end by 2 bases, with 14 bases between. CDR3 size: 16 residues. CDR1 is SGHDN, CDR2 FVKESK, per germline.

The rearrangement joins TRBV6-5 to TRBJ1-1; a weak D match, TRBD1 (5 bases). Per germline, CDR1 MNHEY and CDR2 SVGAGI. This CDR3 region has 11 residues. V was pared by 11 bases and J by 5 bases, with 12 bases between. CDR3 in amino acids: CAWDELTEAFF. The CDR3 coding sequence is TGTGCCTGGGACGAGCTGACTGAAGCTTTCTTT.

J is TRBJ1-2 and V is TRBV7-2, with D perhaps matching TRBD1 (6 bases). Trimming took 0 bases from V and 2 from J, leaving 13 bases between them. The CDR3 covers 16 residues. Germline V gene data show CDR1 as SGHTA and CDR2 as FQGNSA. The CDR3 DNA is TGTGCCAGCAGCTTAGCGCCGACAGGTCTCAACTATGGCTACACCTTC. It yields the protein CASSLAPTGLNYGYTF.

The chain employs TRBV30 and TRBJ2-3, with TRBD2 identical over 16 bases. CDR1 GTSNPN and CDR2 SVGIG come from the germline V gene (reference sequence). The CDR3 extends over 17 amino acids. The trim removed 0 bases at V and 7 bases at J, leaving 7 bases unmatched. The CDR3 coding sequence is TGTGCCTGGAGTGTACGGGGACTAGCGGGGGGGCGAAATACGCAGTATTTT. Residues: CAWSVRGLAGGRNTQYF.

The count of this clone is one. Here the CDR3 reads CASSLNQGARGYTF. CDR3 DNA: TGCGCCAGCAGCTTGAATCAGGGGGCGCGAGGCTACACCTTC. The rearrangement joins TRBV5-1 to TRBJ1-2; 8 bases fit TRBD1. J gave up 8 bases and V 1 base, and 7 bases lay outside the gene matches. The CDR3 loop spans 14 amino acids. The germline gives CDR1 SGHRS, CDR2 YFSETQ.

This chain links TRBV6-5 with TRBJ1-1; TRBD1 matches 10 bases. The trim removed 6 bases at V and 3 bases at J, leaving 4 bases unmatched. This CDR3 comprises 14 residues. CDR1 and CDR2 (germline): MNHEY, SVGAGI. The CDR3 DNA reads TGTGCCAGCAGCGACAGGGGGCAAGACACTGAAGCTTTCTTT. Amino acids: CASSDRGQDTEAFF.

The V gene is TRBV18, the J gene TRBJ2-7; D may be TRBD1 (6 bases). The CDR3 totals 14 residues. Trimming left V 6 bases short and J 6 bases short, with 18 bases between. Germline V gene lookup returns CDR1 KGHSH and CDR2 LQKENI. CDR3 region: CASSPSDRSGEQYF. The CDR3 DNA reads as TGTGCCAGCTCCCCGAGCGACAGGTCAGGCGAGCAGTACTTC.

The chain couples TRBV9 to TRBJ1-2, with 9 bases aligning to TRBD1. Germline lookup yields CDR1 SGDLS and CDR2 YYNGEE. Trimming took 4 bases from V and 6 from J; bases not matched to a gene: 13. This CDR3 comprises 16 residues. The CDR3 coding sequence is TGTGCCAGCAGCATAAACCGACAGGGGGGAACCAATGGCTACACCTTC. Protein: CASSINRQGGTNGYTF.

The chain employs TRBV7-8 and TRBJ1-2; D is possibly TRBD1 (5 bases). Per germline, CDR1 SGHVS and CDR2 FQNEAQ. The CDR3 covers 14 residues. V was cut by 4 bases and J by 8 bases, with 17 bases left in between. The CDR3 region is CASSSQGEQEGYTF. The DNA for the CDR3 is TGTGCCAGCAGCTCCCAAGGGGAACAGGAGGGCTACACCTTC.

The gene calls are TRBV2 and TRBJ1-6; D remains unclear. The CDR3 has 14 amino acids. The V end lost 4 bases, the J end lost 9 bases, and 13 bases lay between the germline ends. Germline values: CDR1 SNHLY, CDR2 FYNNEI. In DNA, the CDR3 is TGTGCCAGCAGTGGGAAGGGTCTGGGTTCACCCCTCCACTTT. The encoded protein is CASSGKGLGSPLHF.

This clone turned up a few times. V gene TRBV6-4 combines with J gene TRBJ1-1; TRBD1 might be the D (6 bases). The CDR3 covers 13 residues. Germline values: CDR1 MRHNA, CDR2 SNTAGT. Trimming took off 3 bases at V and 3 bases at J, with 8 bases between the two ends. The DNA for the CDR3 is TGTGCCAGCAGTGAGCAGGGGTACACTGAAGCTTTCTTT. It is translated as CASSEQGYTEAFF.

The V call is TRBV9, the J call TRBJ1-1; possible D gene TRBD1, 6 bases. Germline values: CDR1 SGDLS, CDR2 YYNGEE. V lost 2 bases, J lost 4 bases, and 9 bases lay in between. The CDR3 covers 13 residues. DNA of the CDR3: TGTGCCAGCAGCGTTACAGGGACCACTGAAGCTTTCTTT. Protein product: CASSVTGTTEAFF. The full variable domain, its missing parts supplied by reference TRBV9 and TRBJ1-1, is DSGVTQTPKHLITATGQRVTLRCSPRSGDLSVYWYQQSLDQGLQFLIQYYNGEERAKGNILERFSAQQFPDLHSELNLSSLELGDSALYFCASSVTGTTEAFFGQGTRLTVV.

The chain combines TRBV2 with TRBJ2-3, with TRBD1 matching over 8 bases. The CDR3 sequence is 13 residues long. Germline-derived CDR1 and CDR2 are SNHLY and FYNNEI. Losses at the gene ends were 9 bases for V and 5 bases for J; bases not matched to a gene: 7. CDR3 sequence: CASPDRGRDTQYF. In DNA form, the CDR3 reads TGTGCCAGTCCCGACAGGGGAAGAGATACGCAGTATTTT. The full variable domain, completed using reference TRBV2 and TRBJ2-3, is EPEVTQTPSHQVTQMGQEVILRCVPISNHLYFYWYRQILGQKVEFLVSFYNNEISEKSEIFDDQFSVERPDGSNFTLKIRSTKLEDSAMYFCASPDRGRDTQYFGPGTRLTVL.

The chain joins TRBV25-1 to TRBJ2-3; perhaps TRBD2 as D (6 bases). Germline CDR1 reads MGHDK; CDR2 reads SYGVNS. The length of the CDR3 is 14 residues. V was cut by 8 bases and J by 4 bases, with 16 bases left in between. The CDR3: CASAALGGPDTQYF. CDR3 DNA: TGTGCCAGCGCGGCGCTAGGAGGGCCAGATACGCAGTATTTT.

This chain uses TRBV6-5 with TRBJ1-1; no clear D gene. The CDR3 is made up of 12 amino acids. Looked up from germline, CDR1 is MNHEY and CDR2 is SVGAGI. V lost 4 bases and J lost 7, with 10 bases in between. For the CDR3, the DNA is TGTGCCAGCAGTTCTCTGCGGAGTGAAGCTTTCTTT. Protein product: CASSSLRSEAFF.

Worth noting for this clone: Additional DNA sequences in this sample encode the identical CDR3. The chain carries TRBV7-2 and TRBJ2-7; 7 nucleotides align to TRBD1. The germline V gene encodes CDR1 SGHTA and CDR2 FQGNSA. CDR3 length: 13 amino acids. Germline trimming cut 4 bases from V and 1 base from J; bases unmatched to any gene: 1. The CDR3: CASSSDRSYEQYF. The CDR3 nucleotides read TGTGCCAGCAGCTCGGACAGGTCCTACGAGCAGTACTTC.

This chain connects TRBV29-1 to TRBJ1-4, with D perhaps matching TRBD1 (5 bases). Germline V gene lookup returns CDR1 SQVTM and CDR2 ANQGSEA. CDR3 length equals 14 residues. Trimming stripped 4 bases from V and 7 bases from J, with 16 bases between. CDR3 sequence (DNA): TGCAGCGTTGCGGGCGGGGTGAGGGGTGAAAAACTGTTTTTT. Residues: CSVAGGVRGEKLFF.

This sequence joins TRBV6-5 and TRBJ1-1, with D possibly TRBD1 on 6 matching bases. This CDR3 spans 13 amino acids. The germline gives CDR1 MNHEY, CDR2 SVGAGI. Trimming took off 7 bases at V and 2 bases at J, with 11 bases between the two ends. CDR3 sequence (DNA): TGTGCCAGCACCTGGACAGACAACACTGAAGCTTTCTTT. It codes for CASTWTDNTEAFF.